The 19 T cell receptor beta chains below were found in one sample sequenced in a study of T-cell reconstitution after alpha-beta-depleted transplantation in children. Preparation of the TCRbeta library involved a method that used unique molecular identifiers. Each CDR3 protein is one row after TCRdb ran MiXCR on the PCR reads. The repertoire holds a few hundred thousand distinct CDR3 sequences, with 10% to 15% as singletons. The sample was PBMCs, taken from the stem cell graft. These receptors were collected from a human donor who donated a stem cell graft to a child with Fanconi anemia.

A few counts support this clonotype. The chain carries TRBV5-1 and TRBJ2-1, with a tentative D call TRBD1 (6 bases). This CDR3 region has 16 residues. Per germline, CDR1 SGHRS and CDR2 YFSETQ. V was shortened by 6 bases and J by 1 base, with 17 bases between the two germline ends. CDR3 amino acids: CASTGQNSLSYNEQFF. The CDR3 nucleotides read TGCGCCAGCACCGGACAGAACTCCCTTTCCTACAATGAGCAGTTCTTC.

The CDR3 spells CASSQALLGEQYF. DNA of the CDR3: TGTGCCAGCAGCCAAGCCCTCTTGGGCGAGCAGTACTTC. The rearrangement links TRBV3-1 to TRBJ2-7; D unclear. Looked up from germline, CDR1 is LGHDT and CDR2 is YNNKEL (reference sequence). The CDR3 contains 13 residues. The V end was cut by 1 base, the J end by 6 bases, with 10 bases between.

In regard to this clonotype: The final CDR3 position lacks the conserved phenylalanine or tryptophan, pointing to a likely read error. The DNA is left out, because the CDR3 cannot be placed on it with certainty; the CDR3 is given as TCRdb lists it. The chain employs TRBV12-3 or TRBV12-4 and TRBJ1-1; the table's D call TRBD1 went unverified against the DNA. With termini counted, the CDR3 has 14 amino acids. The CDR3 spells CASSLARTGDIGLL.

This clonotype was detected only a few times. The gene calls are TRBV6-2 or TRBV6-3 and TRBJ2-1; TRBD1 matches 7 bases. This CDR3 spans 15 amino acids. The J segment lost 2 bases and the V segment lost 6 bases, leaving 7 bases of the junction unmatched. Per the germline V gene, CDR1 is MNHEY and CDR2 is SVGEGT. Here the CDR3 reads CASSHNRGTYNEQFF. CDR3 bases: TGTGCCAGCAGCCACAACAGGGGCACCTACAATGAGCAGTTCTTC.

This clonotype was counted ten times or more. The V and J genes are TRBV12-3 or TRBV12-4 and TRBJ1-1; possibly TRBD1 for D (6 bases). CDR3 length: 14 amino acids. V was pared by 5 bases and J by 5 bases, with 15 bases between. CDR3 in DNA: TGTGCCAGCAGTAGGGTTGGGGGCCGGACTGAAGCTTTCTTT. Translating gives CASSRVGGRTEAFF.

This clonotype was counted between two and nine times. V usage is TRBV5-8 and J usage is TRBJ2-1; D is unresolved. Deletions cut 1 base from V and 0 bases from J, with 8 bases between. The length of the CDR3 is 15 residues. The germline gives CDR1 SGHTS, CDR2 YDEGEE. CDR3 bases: TGTGCCAGCAGCTTGACTGCCCGCTCCTACAATGAGCAGTTCTTC. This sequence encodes CASSLTARSYNEQFF.

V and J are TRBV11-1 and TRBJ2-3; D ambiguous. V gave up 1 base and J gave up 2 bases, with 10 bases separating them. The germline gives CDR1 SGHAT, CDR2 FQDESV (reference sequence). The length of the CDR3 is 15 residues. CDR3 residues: CASSLGQSPTDTQYF. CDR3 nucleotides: TGTGCCAGCAGCTTAGGACAAAGCCCCACAGATACGCAGTATTTT.

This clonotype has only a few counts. The CDR3 is CASRLSGAEETQYF. CDR3 bases: TGCGCCAGCAGACTAAGCGGGGCCGAAGAGACCCAGTACTTC. The V call is TRBV5-1, the J call TRBJ2-5; 7 bases match TRBD2. Germline V gene data show CDR1 as SGHRS and CDR2 as YFSETQ. The CDR3 runs 14 residues. The junction had 7 bases not matched to a gene; V was cut back by 5 bases and J by 3 bases.

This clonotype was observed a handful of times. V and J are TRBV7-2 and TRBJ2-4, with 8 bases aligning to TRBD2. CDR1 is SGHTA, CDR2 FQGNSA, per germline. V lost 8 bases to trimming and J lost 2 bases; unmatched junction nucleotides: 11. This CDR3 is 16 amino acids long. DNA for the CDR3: TGTGCCAGCTTAAGAGCCGGGGGGGGGACCAAAAACATTCAGTACTTC. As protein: CASLRAGGGTKNIQYF.

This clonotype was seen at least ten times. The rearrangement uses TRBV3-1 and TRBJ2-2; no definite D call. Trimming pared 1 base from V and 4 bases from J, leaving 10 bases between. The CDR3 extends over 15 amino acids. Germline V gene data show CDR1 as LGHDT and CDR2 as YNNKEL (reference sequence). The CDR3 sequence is CASSQVAAGTGELFF. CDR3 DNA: TGTGCCAGCAGCCAAGTCGCGGCAGGCACCGGGGAGCTGTTTTTT.

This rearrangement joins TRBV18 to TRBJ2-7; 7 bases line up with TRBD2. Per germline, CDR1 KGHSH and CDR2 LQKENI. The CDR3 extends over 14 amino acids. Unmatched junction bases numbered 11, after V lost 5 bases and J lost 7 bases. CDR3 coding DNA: TGTGCCAGCTCAGCCTCGATATTGGGGGGGGAGCAGTACGTC. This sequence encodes CASSASILGGEQYV.

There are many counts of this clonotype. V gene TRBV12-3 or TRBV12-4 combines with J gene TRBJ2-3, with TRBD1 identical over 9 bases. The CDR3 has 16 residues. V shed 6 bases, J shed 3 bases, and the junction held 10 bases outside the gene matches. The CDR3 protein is CASSPRRDRETDTQYF. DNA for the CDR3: TGTGCCAGCAGCCCCCGACGGGACAGGGAAACAGATACGCAGTATTTT.

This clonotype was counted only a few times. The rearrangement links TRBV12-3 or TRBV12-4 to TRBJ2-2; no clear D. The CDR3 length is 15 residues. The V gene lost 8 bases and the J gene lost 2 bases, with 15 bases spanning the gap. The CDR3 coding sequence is TGTGCCAGCTGTAGCAGGCAAAAAAACACCGGGGAGCTGTTTTTT. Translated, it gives CASCSRQKNTGELFF.

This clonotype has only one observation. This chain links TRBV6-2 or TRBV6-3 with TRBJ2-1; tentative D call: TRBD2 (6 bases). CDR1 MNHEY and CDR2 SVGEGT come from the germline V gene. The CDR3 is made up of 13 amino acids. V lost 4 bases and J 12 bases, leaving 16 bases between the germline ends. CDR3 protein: CASSLGPAGTQFF. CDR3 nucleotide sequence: TGTGCCAGCAGTTTGGGCCCCGCGGGAACGCAGTTCTTC.

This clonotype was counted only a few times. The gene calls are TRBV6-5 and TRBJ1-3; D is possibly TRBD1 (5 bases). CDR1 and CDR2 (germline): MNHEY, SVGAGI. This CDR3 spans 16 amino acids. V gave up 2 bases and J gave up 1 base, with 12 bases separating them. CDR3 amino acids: CASSYGGALSGNTIYF. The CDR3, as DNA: TGTGCCAGCAGTTACGGTGGGGCACTATCTGGAAACACCATATATTTT.

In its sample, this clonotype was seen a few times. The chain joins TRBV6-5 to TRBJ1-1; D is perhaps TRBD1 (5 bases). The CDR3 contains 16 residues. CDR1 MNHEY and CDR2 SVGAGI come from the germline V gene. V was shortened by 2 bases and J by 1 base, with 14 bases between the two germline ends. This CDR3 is CASSYLLTDRNTEAFF. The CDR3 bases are TGTGCCAGCAGTTACCTTCTGACAGATCGGAACACTGAAGCTTTCTTT.

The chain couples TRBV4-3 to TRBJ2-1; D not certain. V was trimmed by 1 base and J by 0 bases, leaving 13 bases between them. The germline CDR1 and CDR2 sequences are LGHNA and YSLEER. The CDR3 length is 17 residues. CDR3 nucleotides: TGCGCCAGCAGCCAAGCACCAACACTGTCCTCCTACAATGAGCAGTTCTTC. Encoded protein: CASSQAPTLSSYNEQFF.

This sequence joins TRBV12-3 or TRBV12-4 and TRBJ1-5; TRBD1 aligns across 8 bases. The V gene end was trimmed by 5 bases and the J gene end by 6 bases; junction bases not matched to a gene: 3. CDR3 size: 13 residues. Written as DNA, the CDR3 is TGTGCCAGCAGTAAAGGACAGGGTCAGCCCCAGCATTTT. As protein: CASSKGQGQPQHF.

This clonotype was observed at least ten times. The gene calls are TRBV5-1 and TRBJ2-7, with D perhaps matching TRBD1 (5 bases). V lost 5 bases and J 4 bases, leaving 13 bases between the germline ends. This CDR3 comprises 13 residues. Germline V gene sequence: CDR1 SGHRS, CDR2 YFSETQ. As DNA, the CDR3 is TGCGCCAGCAGGATCGACAGATTATACGAGCAGTACTTC. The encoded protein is CASRIDRLYEQYF.